This TCR beta chain appears in the sequencing data of a study of post-analysis software for immune sequencing data. Study-wide context: Relapsing-remitting, secondary progressive and progressive-relapsing courses of multiple sclerosis were included. Overall study results and limits: The five TRBV segments detected at higher frequency in patients than in controls included TRBV5-6, TRBV5-1 and TRBV20-1. Relative to controls, patients with multiple sclerosis showed significantly lower normalized Chao1 diversity.

With 2 bases removed from V and 3 bases from J, the gap between germline ends came to 2 bases. The CDR3 covers 13 residues. Germline CDR1 MNHEY, CDR2 SMNVEV (reference sequence). The library was made from cDNA and included unique molecular identifiers. TCRdb fed the PCR reads into MiXCR, producing one record per CDR3 protein. The sample shows roughly 700,000 distinct CDR3 sequences, just under 30% of them seen only once. This clonotype was seen only a few times. Its specificity is not known. The rearrangement joins TRBV27 to TRBJ2-6, with D uncertain. Source material: blood. The TCR comes from a girl between 5 and 17 years old with multiple sclerosis. The CDR3 bases are TGTGCCAGCAGTTTACATGGGGCCAACGTCCTGACTTTC. This sequence encodes CASSLHGANVLTF.